This T cell receptor (beta chain) came from a study of neoadjuvant nivolumab and ipilimumab in lung cancer. Study-level findings and limits: TCR receptors were sequenced in few samples. From pretherapy to surgery, tumor richness and clonality rose with dual therapy.

V lost 5 bases to trimming and J lost 4 bases, with 11 bases between them. The CDR3 contains 13 residues. CDR1 is SGHTA, CDR2 FQGTGA, per germline. TCRdb's table, derived via immunoSEQ multiplex PCR, lists solely in-frame clones and lacks some. The table shows roughly 30,000 clones, with over 75% occurring only once. Worth noting for this clone: Its cognate antigen is unknown.

The clonotype was recovered from an adult with non-small cell lung cancer. V usage is TRBV7-3 and J usage is TRBJ1-1, with a weak D call TRBD1 (6 bases). Here the sequenced sample was peripheral blood, taken after neoadjuvant nivolumab, alone or with ipilimumab, at or shortly before surgery. This chain's CDR3 is CASSLDRFTEAFF. The CDR3 nucleotides read TGTGCCAGCAGCCTCGACAGGTTCACTGAAGCTTTCTTT.